The T cell receptor beta chain under discussion was sequenced for a study of blood T cell repertoires in COVID-19. Overall study: Researchers got acute and convalescent COVID-19 samples from the United States, Italy and Spain. Sample material is recorded as cDNA or gDNA derived from T cells, B-cell-depleted T cells, or PBMCs.

The CDR3 loop spans 13 amino acids. Germline CDR1 and CDR2: SNHLY and FYNNEI. With 8 bases removed from V and 1 base from J, the gap between germline ends came to 11 bases. Per the original methods: The authors estimated nucleated cell counts from reference gene primer amplification. Produced via immunoSEQ multiplex PCR; TCRdb's table is partial and in-frame only. D and trimming were read from the DNA, whereas the V and J calls and clone size are those reported in that table. Among roughly 70,000 clones listed, roughly nine tenths were seen once. The sample taken for sequencing was peripheral blood. This chain connects TRBV2 to TRBJ1-1, with D maybe TRBD1 (5 bases). The TCR was taken from a man in his fifties or sixties with acute or convalescent COVID-19. CDR3: CASPWGGNTEAFF. The DNA of the CDR3 is TGTGCCAGCCCATGGGGGGGGAACACTGAAGCTTTCTTT. The full variable domain, rest sourced from reference TRBV2 and TRBJ1-1, is EPEVTQTPSHQVTQMGQEVILRCVPISNHLYFYWYRQILGQKVEFLVSFYNNEISEKSEIFDDQFSVERPDGSNFTLKIRSTKLEDSAMYFCASPWGGNTEAFFGQGTRLTVV.